This passage covers 28 T cell receptor beta chains from one sample sequenced in a study of sequential checkpoint blockade in melanoma. Treatment indicated: randomized to nivolumab then ipilimumab (arm A) or the reverse (arm B). Produced via immunoSEQ multiplex PCR; TCRdb's table is partial and in-frame only. The sample consists of about 3,900 clones, 60% to 70% of them appearing once. The material was CD8+ T cells sorted from blood (inferred from file names), obtained from a patient given nivolumab and ipilimumab in sequence. The receptors derive from a human donor with melanoma.

Here the CDR3 reads CASGQGYEQYF. The CDR3 nucleotides are TGCGCCAGTGGGCAGGGGTACGAGCAGTACTTC. The V call is TRBV5-1, the J call TRBJ2-7, with D maybe TRBD1 (6 bases). The length of the CDR3 is 11 residues. Germline V gene lookup returns CDR1 SGHRS and CDR2 YFSETQ. V shed 8 bases and J shed 4 bases, with 10 bases lying between them.

The chain links TRBV4-2 to TRBJ1-6; D unclear. Germline V lookup: CDR1 LGHNA, CDR2 YNFKEQ. The CDR3 covers 16 residues. Trimming removed 1 base at V and 9 bases at J, with 16 bases between. This CDR3 is CASSQGVGLEGSPLHF. Here the CDR3 DNA reads TGTGCCAGCAGCCAAGGTGTAGGCCTTGAGGGTTCACCCCTCCACTTT.

V usage is TRBV30 and J usage is TRBJ2-1, with 8 bases matching TRBD2. The CDR3 covers 18 residues. The V gene's germline CDR1 is GTSNPN and CDR2 SVGIG (reference sequence). V was pared by 1 base and J by 7 bases, with 18 bases of the junction left unmatched. CDR3 nucleotide sequence: TGTGCCTGGAGTGGGGCCGGAGTCCTGGCGGGAGGTGTTAATGAGCAGTTCTTC. It translates to CAWSGAGVLAGGVNEQFF.

The chain employs TRBV7-9 and TRBJ1-1; D gene unclear. The CDR3 contains 13 residues. Looked up from germline, CDR1 is SEHNR and CDR2 is FQNEAQ (reference sequence). Between the trimmed V and J ends, which lost 3 bases and 5 bases, there was a span of 10 bases. The CDR3 reads CASSFSRRTEAFF. The DNA of the CDR3 is TGTGCCAGCAGCTTTTCCCGGAGGACTGAAGCTTTCTTT.

This chain connects TRBV9 to TRBJ2-7; a possible D gene is TRBD1 (5 bases). Germline V CDR1 and CDR2: SGDLS, YYNGEE. V lost 4 bases and J 3 bases, leaving 14 bases between the germline ends. The CDR3 has 14 residues. The CDR3 sequence: CASSLGQGDYEQYF. The CDR3 bases are TGTGCCAGCAGCCTCGGACAAGGGGACTACGAGCAGTACTTC.

This sequence joins TRBV6-4 and TRBJ2-1; 11 bases align to TRBD2. Germline-derived CDR1 and CDR2 are MRHNA and SNTAGT. V was pared by 3 bases and J by 2 bases, with 0 bases of the junction left unmatched. CDR3 size: 15 residues. The CDR3 reads CASSELAGAYNEQFF. CDR3 coding DNA: TGTGCCAGCAGTGAACTAGCGGGAGCCTACAATGAGCAGTTCTTC.

Relative to its sample, this clone is medium-sized. This chain connects TRBV9 to TRBJ2-7; D is unclear. Per germline, CDR1 SGDLS and CDR2 YYNGEE. Between the trimmed V and J ends, which lost 5 bases and 1 base, there was a span of 13 bases. The CDR3 extends over 14 amino acids. The CDR3 here is CASRPTDGSYEQYF. Here the CDR3 DNA reads TGTGCCAGCAGGCCAACTGACGGGTCCTACGAGCAGTACTTC.

The chain links TRBV19 to TRBJ2-7; maybe TRBD2 (6 bases). This CDR3 region has 12 residues. CDR1 is LNHDA, CDR2 SQIVND, per germline (reference sequence). V lost 5 bases to trimming and J lost 7 bases, with 12 bases between them. The chain's CDR3 is CASSEAGREQYF. CDR3 DNA sequence: TGTGCCAGTAGTGAGGCAGGGAGGGAGCAGTACTTC.

This clone was picked up one time. Written as DNA, the CDR3 is TGCGCCAGCAGCTCCACAGGGGGCCCCTACGAGCAGTACTTC. This translates into CASSSTGGPYEQYF. V and J are TRBV4-3 and TRBJ2-7; 9 bases match TRBD1. The V gene's germline CDR1 is LGHNA and CDR2 YSLEER. J was trimmed by 2 bases and V by 5 bases; bases with no gene match: 4. The CDR3 covers 14 residues.

The chain employs TRBV6-1 and TRBJ2-1; D is ambiguous. With 0 bases removed from V and 4 bases from J, the gap between germline ends came to 4 bases. Germline V gene sequence: CDR1 MNHNS, CDR2 SASEGT. The length of the CDR3 is 13 residues. The CDR3 nucleotides read TGTGCCAGCAGTGAAGCGGAGTACAATGAGCAGTTCTTC. This codes for CASSEAEYNEQFF.

This clone was detected a few times. The same CDR3 can be traced to other DNA sequences in this sample. The rearrangement uses TRBV4-3 and TRBJ1-1; possibly TRBD1 for D (6 bases). Germline CDR1 and CDR2: LGHNA and YSLEER. Trimming took 0 bases from V and 1 from J, leaving 6 bases between them. The CDR3 is made up of 14 amino acids. The DNA of the CDR3 is TGCGCCAGCAGCCAAGACAGGGGGAACACTGAAGCTTTCTTT. It is translated as CASSQDRGNTEAFF.

V usage is TRBV6-4 and J usage is TRBJ2-2, with 9 nucleotides matching TRBD1. Germline assignment: CDR1 MRHNA and CDR2 SNTAGT. V trimming: 0 bases; J trimming: 5 bases; junction bases outside the gene matches: 4. The CDR3 is 16 residues long. The CDR3 nucleotides read TGTGCCAGCAGTGACTCGCGGGACAGGGAAACCGGGGAGCTGTTTTTT. Amino acid sequence: CASSDSRDRETGELFF.

The chain carries TRBV13 and TRBJ2-1; 10 nucleotides agree with TRBD2. The CDR3 is 19 amino acids. V dropped 1 base and J dropped 0; count of bases not matched to a gene: 9. CDR1 and CDR2 from the germline V gene are PRHDT and FYEKMQ (reference sequence). CDR3 nucleotides: TGTGCCAGCAGCTTAGAGTTGCTAGCGGGAGCCATCTCCTACAATGAGCAGTTCTTC. This codes for CASSLELLAGAISYNEQFF.

CDR3 coding DNA: TGTGCCAGCAACCCGGCAGGCCGTAACGAGCAGTACTTC. Translating gives CASNPAGRNEQYF. V is TRBV6-5 and J is TRBJ2-5; D unresolved. The J call is uncertain, as TRBJ2-7 better fits the DNA end. Germline values: CDR1 MNHEY, CDR2 SVGAGI. The CDR3 is made up of 13 amino acids.

J is TRBJ2-7 and V is TRBV4-2; 11 positions agree with TRBD1. This CDR3 is 16 amino acids long. The ends lost 0 bases at V and 3 bases at J; junction bases unmatched: 4. Germline values: CDR1 LGHNA, CDR2 YNFKEQ. CDR3 in amino acids: CASSQDPGTGGYEQYF. CDR3 nucleotide sequence: TGTGCCAGCAGCCAAGATCCCGGGACAGGGGGCTACGAGCAGTACTTC.

The table lists this clone with a few counts. This chain connects TRBV19 to TRBJ2-7; 10 bases line up with TRBD1. Germline V gene data show CDR1 as LNHDA and CDR2 as SQIVND (reference sequence). The CDR3 loop spans 15 amino acids. V gave up 1 base and J gave up 5 bases; unmatched junction bases: 5. CDR3 loop: CASSIGGQGINEQYF. CDR3 DNA sequence: TGTGCCAGTAGTATAGGGGGACAGGGGATCAACGAGCAGTACTTC.

DNA for the CDR3: TGCGCCAGCAGTCCGTGGCAGCGCTATGGCTACACCTTC. It yields the protein CASSPWQRYGYTF. The chain couples TRBV23-1 to TRBJ1-2, with D unresolved. TRBV23-1 is an ORF, with its function uncertain. This CDR3 is built from 13 residues. V was cut by 4 bases and J by 4 bases, with 10 bases left in between.

The V gene is TRBV19, the J gene TRBJ2-1; 10 bases fit TRBD2. V gave up 6 bases and J gave up 4 bases; unmatched junction bases: 6. This CDR3 has 15 amino acids. Per germline, CDR1 LNHDA and CDR2 SQIVND (reference sequence). In DNA form, the CDR3 reads TGTGCCAGTAGAACCGGGACTAGCGAGTACAATGAGCAGTTCTTC. It yields the protein CASRTGTSEYNEQFF.

The chain recombines TRBV29-1 with TRBJ2-1, with 7 bases aligning to TRBD2. Losses at the gene ends were 5 bases for V and 7 bases for J; bases not matched to a gene: 8. The CDR3 has 13 amino acids. Germline CDR1 is SQVTM and CDR2 is ANQGSEA. This CDR3 reads CSVKAGSSNEQFF. The CDR3 nucleotides are TGCAGCGTTAAAGCGGGATCGTCAAATGAGCAGTTCTTC.

V usage is TRBV19 and J usage is TRBJ1-2, with a weak D call TRBD1 (5 bases). This CDR3 contains 14 residues. Trimming shortened V by 6 bases and J by 2 bases, and 13 bases separated the two germline ends. The V gene's germline CDR1 is LNHDA and CDR2 SQIVND (reference sequence). Here the CDR3 DNA reads TGTGCCAGTAGCCTCGGGGCGGGGAACTATGGCTACACCTTC. Protein: CASSLGAGNYGYTF.

The chain links TRBV4-2 to TRBJ2-7; possibly TRBD1 for D (7 bases). Germline lookup yields CDR1 LGHNA and CDR2 YNFKEQ. The CDR3 consists of 16 residues. Trimming took off 0 bases at V and 5 bases at J, with 17 bases between the two ends. CDR3 sequence: CASSQELAQGGDEQYF. In DNA form, the CDR3 reads TGTGCCAGCAGCCAAGAATTGGCTCAGGGGGGAGACGAGCAGTACTTC.

The chain combines TRBV11-1 with TRBJ2-7; possibly TRBD2 for D (5 bases). From germline, CDR1 is SGHAT and CDR2 FQDESV (reference sequence). The CDR3 runs to 13 residues. V was trimmed by 6 bases and J by 0 bases, leaving 9 bases between them. For the CDR3, the DNA is TGTGCCAGCAGGGACGGACTCTCCTACGAGCAGTACTTC. It is translated as CASRDGLSYEQYF. Full variable domain (missing parts from reference TRBV11-1 and TRBJ2-7): EAEVAQSPRYKITEKSQAVAFWCDPISGHATLYWYRQILGQGPELLVQFQDESVVDDSQLPKDRFSAERLKGVDSTLKIQPAELGDSAMYLCASRDGLSYEQYFGPGTRLTVT.

This clone occurred a few times. V usage is TRBV29-1 and J usage is TRBJ2-7; D is unclear. The germline V and J ends were trimmed by 2 bases and 2 bases, with 13 bases remaining between them. The CDR3 spans 14 residues. Germline values: CDR1 SQVTM, CDR2 ANQGSEA. The CDR3 region is CSVEKTSIPYEQYF. DNA for the CDR3: TGCAGCGTTGAAAAGACATCAATTCCCTACGAGCAGTACTTC.

The rearrangement links TRBV5-3 to TRBJ1-5, with 7 positions matching TRBD1. TRBV5-3 is given ORF status, its function remaining uncertain. V lost 4 bases to trimming and J lost 5 bases; unmatched junction nucleotides: 12. The CDR3 covers 16 residues. This CDR3 is CARSKRYQGVDQPQHF. For the CDR3, the DNA is TGTGCCAGAAGCAAGCGGTACCAGGGGGTCGATCAGCCCCAGCATTTT.

The table lists this clone with a few counts. J is TRBJ2-1 and V is TRBV7-3; TRBD2 is a possible D gene (6 bases). V shed 1 base and J shed 0 bases, with 10 bases lying between them. Per the germline V gene, CDR1 is SGHTA and CDR2 is FQGTGA. CDR3 length: 16 amino acids. CDR3 sequence reads: CASSLMAGSSYNEQFF. CDR3 in DNA: TGTGCCAGCAGCTTAATGGCGGGAAGCTCCTACAATGAGCAGTTCTTC.

This chain links TRBV4-3 with TRBJ1-2; 9 bases are shared with TRBD1. Germline values: CDR1 LGHNA, CDR2 YSLEER. The length of the CDR3 is 15 residues. Germline trimming cut 4 bases from V and 14 bases from J; bases unmatched to any gene: 17. CDR3 coding DNA: TGCGCCAGCAGCCCTCACACAGGGGGCGGGGTTGGACGGACCTTC. Amino acids: CASSPHTGGGVGRTF.

The chain links TRBV6-6 to TRBJ2-2; D not certain. Germline values: CDR1 MNHNY, CDR2 SVGAGI (reference sequence). V dropped 5 bases and J dropped 3 bases, with 7 bases sitting between them. This CDR3 has 13 residues. The CDR3 spells CASSHPDTGELFF. CDR3 bases: TGTGCCAGCAGTCACCCAGACACCGGGGAGCTGTTTTTT.

The CDR3 sequence: CASRRLAGNTGELFF. CDR3 DNA sequence: TGTGCCAGCAGACGCCTAGCGGGAAACACCGGGGAGCTGTTTTTT. The chain is built from TRBV5-6 and TRBJ2-2; 9 bases match TRBD2. The germline V gene has CDR1 SGHDT and CDR2 YYEEEE. The CDR3 loop spans 15 amino acids. With V trimmed by 5 bases and J by 2 bases, 4 bases remained unmatched.